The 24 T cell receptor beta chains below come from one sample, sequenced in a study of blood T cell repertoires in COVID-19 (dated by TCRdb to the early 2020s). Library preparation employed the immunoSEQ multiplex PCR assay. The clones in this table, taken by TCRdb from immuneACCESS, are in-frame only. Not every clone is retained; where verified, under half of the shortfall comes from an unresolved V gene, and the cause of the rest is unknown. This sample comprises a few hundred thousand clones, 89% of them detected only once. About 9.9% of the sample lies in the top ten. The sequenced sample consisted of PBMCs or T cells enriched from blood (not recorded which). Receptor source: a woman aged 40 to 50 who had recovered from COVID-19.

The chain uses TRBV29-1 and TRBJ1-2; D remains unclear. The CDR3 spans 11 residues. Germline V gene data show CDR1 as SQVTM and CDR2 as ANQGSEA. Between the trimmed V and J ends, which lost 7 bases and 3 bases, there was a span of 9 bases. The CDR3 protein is CSAAADYGYTF. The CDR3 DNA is TGCAGCGCCGCGGCGGACTATGGCTACACCTTC.

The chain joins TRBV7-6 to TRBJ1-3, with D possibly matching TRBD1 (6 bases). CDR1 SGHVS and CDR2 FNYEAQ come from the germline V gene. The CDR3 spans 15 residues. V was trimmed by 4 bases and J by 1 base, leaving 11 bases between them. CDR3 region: CASSSETGSGNTIYF. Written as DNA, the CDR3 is TGTGCCAGCAGCTCCGAAACAGGGTCTGGAAACACCATATATTTT.

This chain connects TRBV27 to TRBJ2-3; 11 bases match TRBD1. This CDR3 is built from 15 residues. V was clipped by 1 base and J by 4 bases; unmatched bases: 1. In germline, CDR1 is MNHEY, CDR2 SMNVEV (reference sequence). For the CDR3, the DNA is TGTGCCAGCAGTTTATTGGGACAGGGGGCAGATACGCAGTATTTT. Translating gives CASSLLGQGADTQYF.

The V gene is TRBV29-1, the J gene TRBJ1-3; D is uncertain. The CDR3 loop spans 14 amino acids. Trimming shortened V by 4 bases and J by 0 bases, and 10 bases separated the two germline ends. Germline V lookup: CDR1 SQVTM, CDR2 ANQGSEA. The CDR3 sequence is CSVVGGDSGNTIYF. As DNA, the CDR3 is TGCAGCGTTGTCGGCGGGGACTCTGGAAACACCATATATTTT.

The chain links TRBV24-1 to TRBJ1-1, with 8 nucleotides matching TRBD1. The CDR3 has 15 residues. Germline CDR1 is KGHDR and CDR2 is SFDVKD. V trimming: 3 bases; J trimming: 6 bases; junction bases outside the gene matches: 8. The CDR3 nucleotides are TGTGCCACCAGTGATGGGACAGGAGGGCGGGCTGAAGCTTTCTTT. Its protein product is CATSDGTGGRAEAFF.

The CDR3 DNA is TGTGCCAGCTCACGAGGACAGGACTCCTACGAGCAGTACTTC. Residues: CASSRGQDSYEQYF. The J gene is TRBJ2-7, the V gene TRBV18; 7 positions match TRBD1. Germline CDR1 and CDR2: KGHSH and LQKENI. The CDR3 has 14 residues. With 4 bases clipped from V and 0 bases from J, the junction kept 3 bases outside the gene matches.

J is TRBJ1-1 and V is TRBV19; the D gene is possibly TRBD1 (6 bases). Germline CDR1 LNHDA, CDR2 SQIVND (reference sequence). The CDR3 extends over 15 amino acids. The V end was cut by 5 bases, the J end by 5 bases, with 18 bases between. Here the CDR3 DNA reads TGTGCCAGTAGTCCCCACAGGGAAGTCCAGACTGAAGCTTTCTTT. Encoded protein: CASSPHREVQTEAFF.

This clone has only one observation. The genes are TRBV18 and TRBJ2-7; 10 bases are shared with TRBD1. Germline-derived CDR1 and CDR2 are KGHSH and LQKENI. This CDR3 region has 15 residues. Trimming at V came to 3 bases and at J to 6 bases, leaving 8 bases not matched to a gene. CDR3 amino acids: CASSPTFDRGLEQYF. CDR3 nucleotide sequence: TGTGCCAGCTCACCCACCTTTGACAGGGGGCTCGAGCAGTACTTC.

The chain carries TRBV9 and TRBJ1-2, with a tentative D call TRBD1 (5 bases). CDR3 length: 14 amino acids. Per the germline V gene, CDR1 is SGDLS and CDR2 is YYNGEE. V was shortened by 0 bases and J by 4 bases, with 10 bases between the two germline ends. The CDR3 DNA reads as TGTGCCAGCAGCGTAGGAGTAGGGGTCTATGGCTACACCTTC. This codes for CASSVGVGVYGYTF.

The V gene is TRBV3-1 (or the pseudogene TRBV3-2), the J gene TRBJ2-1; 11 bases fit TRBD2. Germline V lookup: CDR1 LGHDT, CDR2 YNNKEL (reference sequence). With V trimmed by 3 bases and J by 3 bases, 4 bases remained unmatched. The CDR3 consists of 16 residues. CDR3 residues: CASSHSTSGVYNEQFF. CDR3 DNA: TGTGCCAGCAGCCACTCGACTAGCGGGGTCTACAATGAGCAGTTCTTC.

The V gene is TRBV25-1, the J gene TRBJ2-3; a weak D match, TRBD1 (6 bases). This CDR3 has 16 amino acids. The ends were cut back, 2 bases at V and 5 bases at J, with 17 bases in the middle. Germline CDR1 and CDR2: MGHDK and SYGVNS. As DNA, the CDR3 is TGTGCCAGCAGTGAAGCCTCGACAGGCCGGGGAGATACGCAGTATTTT. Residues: CASSEASTGRGDTQYF.

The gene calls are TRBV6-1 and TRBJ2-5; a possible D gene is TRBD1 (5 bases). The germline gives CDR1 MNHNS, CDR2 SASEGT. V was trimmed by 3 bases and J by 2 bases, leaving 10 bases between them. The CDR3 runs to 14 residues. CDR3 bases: TGTGCCAGCAGTGAGGGCAGGGCTCAAGAGACCCAGTACTTC. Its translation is CASSEGRAQETQYF.

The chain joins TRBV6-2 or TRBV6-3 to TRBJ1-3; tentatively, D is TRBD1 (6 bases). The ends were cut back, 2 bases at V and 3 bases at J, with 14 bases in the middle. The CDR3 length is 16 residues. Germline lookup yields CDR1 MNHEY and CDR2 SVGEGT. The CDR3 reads CASSYAPGTSGNTIYF. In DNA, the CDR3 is TGTGCCAGCAGTTACGCCCCAGGGACAAGTGGAAACACCATATATTTT.

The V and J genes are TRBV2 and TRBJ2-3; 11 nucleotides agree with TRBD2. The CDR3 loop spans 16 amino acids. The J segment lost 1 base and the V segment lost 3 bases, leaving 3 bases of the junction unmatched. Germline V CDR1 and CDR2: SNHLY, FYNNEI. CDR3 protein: CASSDLLAGGTDTQYF. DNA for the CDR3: TGTGCCAGCAGTGATTTACTAGCGGGGGGCACAGATACGCAGTATTTT. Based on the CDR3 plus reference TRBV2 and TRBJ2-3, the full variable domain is EPEVTQTPSHQVTQMGQEVILRCVPISNHLYFYWYRQILGQKVEFLVSFYNNEISEKSEIFDDQFSVERPDGSNFTLKIRSTKLEDSAMYFCASSDLLAGGTDTQYFGPGTRLTVL.

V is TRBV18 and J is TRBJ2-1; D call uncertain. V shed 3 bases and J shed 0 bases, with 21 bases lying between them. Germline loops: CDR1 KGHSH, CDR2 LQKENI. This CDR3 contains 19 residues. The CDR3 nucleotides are TGTGCCAGCTCACCCCGTGCTTGGGCAGGTCACAGCTCCTACAATGAGCAGTTCTTC. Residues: CASSPRAWAGHSSYNEQFF.

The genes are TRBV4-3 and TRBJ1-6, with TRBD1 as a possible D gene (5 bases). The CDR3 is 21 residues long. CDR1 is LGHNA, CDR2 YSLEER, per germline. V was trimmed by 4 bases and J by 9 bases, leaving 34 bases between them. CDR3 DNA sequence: TGCGCCAGCAGCCCAAAGGGAGCATCCGGGACTCCTAAATGGGGGAGTTCACCCCTCCACTTT. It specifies CASSPKGASGTPKWGSSPLHF.

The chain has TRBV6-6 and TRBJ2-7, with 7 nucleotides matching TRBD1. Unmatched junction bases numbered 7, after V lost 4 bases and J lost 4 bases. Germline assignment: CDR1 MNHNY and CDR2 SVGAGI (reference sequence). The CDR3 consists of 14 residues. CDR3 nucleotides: TGTGCCAGCAGTTCTCCGGGACAGATTTACGAGCAGTACTTC. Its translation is CASSSPGQIYEQYF.

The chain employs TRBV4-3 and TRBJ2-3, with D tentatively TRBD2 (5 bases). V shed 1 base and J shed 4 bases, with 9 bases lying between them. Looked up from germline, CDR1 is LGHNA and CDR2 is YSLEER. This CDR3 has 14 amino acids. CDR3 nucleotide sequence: TGCGCCAGCAGCCAAGTGGGGAGTCCAGATACGCAGTATTTT. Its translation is CASSQVGSPDTQYF.

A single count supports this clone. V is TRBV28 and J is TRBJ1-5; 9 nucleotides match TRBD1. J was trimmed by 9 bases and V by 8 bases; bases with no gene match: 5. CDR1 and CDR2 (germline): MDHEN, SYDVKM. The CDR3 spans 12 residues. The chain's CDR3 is CASGQGQGPQHF. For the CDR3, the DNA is TGTGCCAGCGGACAGGGGCAGGGGCCCCAGCATTTT.

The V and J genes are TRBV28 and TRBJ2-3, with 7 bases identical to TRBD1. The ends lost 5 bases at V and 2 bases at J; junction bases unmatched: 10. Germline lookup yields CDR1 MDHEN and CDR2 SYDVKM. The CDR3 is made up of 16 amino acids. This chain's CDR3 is CASSSPQGDITDTQYF. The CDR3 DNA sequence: TGTGCCAGCAGTAGCCCTCAGGGGGATATCACAGATACGCAGTATTTT.

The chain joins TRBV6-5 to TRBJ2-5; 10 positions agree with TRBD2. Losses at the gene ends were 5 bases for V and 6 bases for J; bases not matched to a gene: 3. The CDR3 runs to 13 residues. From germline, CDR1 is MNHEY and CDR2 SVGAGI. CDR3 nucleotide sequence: TGTGCCAGCAGTCCTAGCGGGAGTCAGACCCAGTACTTC. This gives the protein CASSPSGSQTQYF.

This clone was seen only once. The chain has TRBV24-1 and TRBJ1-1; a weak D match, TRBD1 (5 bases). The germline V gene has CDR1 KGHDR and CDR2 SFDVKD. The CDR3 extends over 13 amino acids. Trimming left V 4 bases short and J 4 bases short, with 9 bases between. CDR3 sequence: CATSETAFTEAFF. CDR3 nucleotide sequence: TGTGCCACCAGTGAGACAGCGTTCACTGAAGCTTTCTTT.

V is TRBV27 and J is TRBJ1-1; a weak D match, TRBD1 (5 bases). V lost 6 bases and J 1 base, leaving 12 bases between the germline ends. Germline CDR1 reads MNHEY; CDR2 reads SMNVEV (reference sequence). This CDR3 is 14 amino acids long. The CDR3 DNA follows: TGTGCCAGCAGATCGGGGGACGGGAACACTGAAGCTTTCTTT. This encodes CASRSGDGNTEAFF.

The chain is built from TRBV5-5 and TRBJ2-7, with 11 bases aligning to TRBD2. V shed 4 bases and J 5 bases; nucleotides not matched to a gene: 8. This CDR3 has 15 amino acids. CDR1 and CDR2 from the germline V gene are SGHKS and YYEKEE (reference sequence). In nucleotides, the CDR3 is TGTGCCAGCAGCACCACTCCGGGACTAGCGGACGAGCAGTACTTC. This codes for CASSTTPGLADEQYF.